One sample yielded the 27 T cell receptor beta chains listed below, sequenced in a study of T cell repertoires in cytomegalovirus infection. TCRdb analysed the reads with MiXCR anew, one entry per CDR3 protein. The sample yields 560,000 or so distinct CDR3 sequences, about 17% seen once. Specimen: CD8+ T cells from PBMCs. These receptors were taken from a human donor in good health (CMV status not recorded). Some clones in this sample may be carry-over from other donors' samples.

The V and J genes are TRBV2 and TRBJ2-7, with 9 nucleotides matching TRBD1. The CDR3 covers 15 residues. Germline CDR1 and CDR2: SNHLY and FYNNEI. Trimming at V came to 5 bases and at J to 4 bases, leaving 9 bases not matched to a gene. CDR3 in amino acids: CASSIDRGSWYEQYF. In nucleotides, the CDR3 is TGTGCCAGCAGTATAGACAGGGGGTCATGGTACGAGCAGTACTTC.

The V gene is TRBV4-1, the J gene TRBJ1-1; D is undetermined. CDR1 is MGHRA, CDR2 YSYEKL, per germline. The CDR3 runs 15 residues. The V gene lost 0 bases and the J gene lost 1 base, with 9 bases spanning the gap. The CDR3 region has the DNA TGCGCCAGCAGCCAAGAAGGCCAGTCGAACACTGAAGCTTTCTTT. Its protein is CASSQEGQSNTEAFF.

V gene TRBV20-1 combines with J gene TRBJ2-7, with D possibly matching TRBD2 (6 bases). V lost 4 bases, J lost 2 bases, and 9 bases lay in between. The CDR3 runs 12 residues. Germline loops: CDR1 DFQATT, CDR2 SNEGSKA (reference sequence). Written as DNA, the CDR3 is TGCAGTGCTAAGGCGGGGACCTACGAGCAGTACTTC. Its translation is CSAKAGTYEQYF.

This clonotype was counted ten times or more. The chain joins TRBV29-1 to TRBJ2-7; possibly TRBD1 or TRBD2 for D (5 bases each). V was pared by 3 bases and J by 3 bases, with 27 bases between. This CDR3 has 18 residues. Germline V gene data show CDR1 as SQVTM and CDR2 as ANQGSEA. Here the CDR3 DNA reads TGCAGCGTTGAGGCCAGGGATCCAAAGCGGATAGGGGACTACGAGCAGTACTTC. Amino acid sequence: CSVEARDPKRIGDYEQYF.

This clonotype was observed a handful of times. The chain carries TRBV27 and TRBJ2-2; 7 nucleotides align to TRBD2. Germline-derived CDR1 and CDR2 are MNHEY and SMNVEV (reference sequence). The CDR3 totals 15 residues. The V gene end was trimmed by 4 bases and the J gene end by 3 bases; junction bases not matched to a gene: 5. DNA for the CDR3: TGTGCCAGCAGTTCGGCAGCGGGATACACCGGGGAGCTGTTTTTT. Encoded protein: CASSSAAGYTGELFF.

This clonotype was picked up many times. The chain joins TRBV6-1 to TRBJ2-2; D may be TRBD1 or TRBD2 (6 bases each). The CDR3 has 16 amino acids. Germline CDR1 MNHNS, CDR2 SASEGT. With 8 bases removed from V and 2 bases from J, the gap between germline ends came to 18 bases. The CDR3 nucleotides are TGTGCCAGCCGGGAGCCTCGGGACACAAACACCGGGGAGCTGTTTTTT. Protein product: CASREPRDTNTGELFF.

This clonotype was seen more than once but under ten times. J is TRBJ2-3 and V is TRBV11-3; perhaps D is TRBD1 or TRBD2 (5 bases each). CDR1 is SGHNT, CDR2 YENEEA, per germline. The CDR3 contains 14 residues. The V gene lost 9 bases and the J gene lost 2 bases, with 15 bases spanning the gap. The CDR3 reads CARSGPTNTDTQYF. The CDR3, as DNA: TGTGCCAGGTCGGGACCGACCAACACAGATACGCAGTATTTT. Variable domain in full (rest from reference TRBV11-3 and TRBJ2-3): EAGVVQSPRYKIIEKKQPVAFWCNPISGHNTLYWYLQNLGQGPELLIRYENEEAVDDSQLPKDRFSAERLKGVDSTLKIQPAELGDSAVYLCARSGPTNTDTQYFGPGTRLTVL.

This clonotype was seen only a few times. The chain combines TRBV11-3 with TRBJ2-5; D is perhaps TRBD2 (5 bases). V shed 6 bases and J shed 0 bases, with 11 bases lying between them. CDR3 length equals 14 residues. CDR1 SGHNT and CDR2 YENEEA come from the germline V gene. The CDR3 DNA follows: TGTGCCAGCAGTGGCGGGTGGTACCAAGAGACCCAGTACTTC. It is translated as CASSGGWYQETQYF.

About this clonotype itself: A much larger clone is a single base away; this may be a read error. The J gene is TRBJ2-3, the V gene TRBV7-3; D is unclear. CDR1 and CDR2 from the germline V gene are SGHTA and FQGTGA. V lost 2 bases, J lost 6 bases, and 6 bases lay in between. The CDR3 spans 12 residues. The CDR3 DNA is TGTGCCAGCAGCTTAGAAAATGATACGCAGTATTTT. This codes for CASSLENDTQYF.

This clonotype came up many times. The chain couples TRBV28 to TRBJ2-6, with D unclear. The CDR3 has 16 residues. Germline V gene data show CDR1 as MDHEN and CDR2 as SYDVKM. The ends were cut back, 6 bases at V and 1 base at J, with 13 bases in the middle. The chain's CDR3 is CASSRPTESGANVLTF. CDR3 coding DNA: TGTGCCAGCAGCCGGCCGACCGAATCTGGGGCCAACGTCCTGACTTTC.

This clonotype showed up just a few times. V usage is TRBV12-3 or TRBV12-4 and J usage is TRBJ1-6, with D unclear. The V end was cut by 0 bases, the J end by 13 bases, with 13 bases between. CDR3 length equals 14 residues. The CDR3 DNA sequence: TGTGCCAGCAGTTTAGCCCAGCAGGACCACCCCCTCCACTTT. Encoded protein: CASSLAQQDHPLHF.

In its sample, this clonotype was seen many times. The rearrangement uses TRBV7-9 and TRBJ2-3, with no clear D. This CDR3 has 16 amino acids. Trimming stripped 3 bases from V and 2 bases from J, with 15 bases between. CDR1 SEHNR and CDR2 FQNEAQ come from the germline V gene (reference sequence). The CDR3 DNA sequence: TGTGCCAGCAGCTTGGGCTTTAGTGAAACCACAGATACGCAGTATTTT. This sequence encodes CASSLGFSETTDTQYF.

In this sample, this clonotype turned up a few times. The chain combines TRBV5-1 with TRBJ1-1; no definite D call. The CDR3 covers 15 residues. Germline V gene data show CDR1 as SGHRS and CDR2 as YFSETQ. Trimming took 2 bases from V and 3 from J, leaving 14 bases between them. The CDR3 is CASSLEPQRYTEAFF. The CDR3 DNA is TGCGCCAGCAGCTTAGAACCCCAACGGTACACTGAAGCTTTCTTT.

As DNA, the CDR3 is TGTGCCAGCAGCGATAGCGGTGGCACAGATACGCAGTATTTT. The encoded protein is CASSDSGGTDTQYF. V gene TRBV7-3 combines with J gene TRBJ2-3; D is perhaps TRBD2 (6 bases). The CDR3 consists of 14 residues. CDR1 and CDR2 (germline): SGHTA, FQGTGA. V was cut by 5 bases and J by 1 base, with 10 bases left in between.

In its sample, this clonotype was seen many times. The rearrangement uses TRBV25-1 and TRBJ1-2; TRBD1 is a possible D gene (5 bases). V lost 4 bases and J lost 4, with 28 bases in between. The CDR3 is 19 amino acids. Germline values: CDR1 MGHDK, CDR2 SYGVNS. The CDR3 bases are TGTGCCAGCAGTGCCCTAATTGACGGGGCCCAAACACCAGGCTATGGCTACACCTTC. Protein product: CASSALIDGAQTPGYGYTF.

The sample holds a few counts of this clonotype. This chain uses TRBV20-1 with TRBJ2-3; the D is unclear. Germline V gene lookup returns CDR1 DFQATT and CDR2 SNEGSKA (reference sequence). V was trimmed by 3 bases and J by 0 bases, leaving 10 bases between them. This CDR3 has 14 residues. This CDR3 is CSASEYPSTDTQYF. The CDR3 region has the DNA TGCAGTGCTAGCGAGTACCCAAGCACAGATACGCAGTATTTT.

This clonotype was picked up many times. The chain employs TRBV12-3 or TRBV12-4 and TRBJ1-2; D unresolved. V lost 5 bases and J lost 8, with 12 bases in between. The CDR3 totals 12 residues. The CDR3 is CASSPSGEGYTF. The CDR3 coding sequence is TGTGCCAGCAGTCCCAGCGGAGAAGGCTACACCTTC.

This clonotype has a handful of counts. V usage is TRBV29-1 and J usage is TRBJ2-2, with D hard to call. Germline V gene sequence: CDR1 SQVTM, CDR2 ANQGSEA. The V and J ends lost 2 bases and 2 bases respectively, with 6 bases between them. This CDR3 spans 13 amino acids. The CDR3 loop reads CSVEPENTGELFF. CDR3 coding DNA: TGCAGCGTTGAACCGGAAAACACCGGGGAGCTGTTTTTT.

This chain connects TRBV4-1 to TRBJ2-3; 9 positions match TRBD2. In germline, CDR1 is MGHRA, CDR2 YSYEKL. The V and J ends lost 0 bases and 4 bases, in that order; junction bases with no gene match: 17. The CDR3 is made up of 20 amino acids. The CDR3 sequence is CASSQERLAGDGFSADTQYF. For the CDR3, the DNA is TGCGCCAGCAGCCAAGAGCGGTTAGCGGGAGATGGTTTCAGTGCAGATACGCAGTATTTT.

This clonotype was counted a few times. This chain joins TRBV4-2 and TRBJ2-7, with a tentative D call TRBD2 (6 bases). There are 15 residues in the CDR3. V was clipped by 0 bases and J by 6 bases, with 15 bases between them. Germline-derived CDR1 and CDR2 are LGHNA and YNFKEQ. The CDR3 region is CASSQEGTSPIEQYF. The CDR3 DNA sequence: TGTGCCAGCAGCCAAGAGGGGACTTCCCCAATCGAGCAGTACTTC.

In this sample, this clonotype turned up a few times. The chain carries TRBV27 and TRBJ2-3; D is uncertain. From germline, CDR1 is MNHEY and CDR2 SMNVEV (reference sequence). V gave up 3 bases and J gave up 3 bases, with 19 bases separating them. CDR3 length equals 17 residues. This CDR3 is CASSFLSTLKGTDTQYF. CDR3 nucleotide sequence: TGTGCCAGCAGTTTCCTCTCCACCCTTAAGGGTACAGATACGCAGTATTTT.

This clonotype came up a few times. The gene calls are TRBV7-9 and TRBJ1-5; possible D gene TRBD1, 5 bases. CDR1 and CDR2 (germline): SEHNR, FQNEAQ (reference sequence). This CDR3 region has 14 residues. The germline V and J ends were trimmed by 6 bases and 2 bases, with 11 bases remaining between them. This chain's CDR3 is CASRGTGGNQPQHF. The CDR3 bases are TGTGCCAGCAGGGGGACGGGCGGCAATCAGCCCCAGCATTTT.

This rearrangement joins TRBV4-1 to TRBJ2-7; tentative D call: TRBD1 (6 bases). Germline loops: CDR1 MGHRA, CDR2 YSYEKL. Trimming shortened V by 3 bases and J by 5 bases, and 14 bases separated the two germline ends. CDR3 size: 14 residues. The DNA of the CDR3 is TGCGCCAGCAGCCATCCTCGACAGGTGGACGAGCAGTACTTC. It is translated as CASSHPRQVDEQYF.

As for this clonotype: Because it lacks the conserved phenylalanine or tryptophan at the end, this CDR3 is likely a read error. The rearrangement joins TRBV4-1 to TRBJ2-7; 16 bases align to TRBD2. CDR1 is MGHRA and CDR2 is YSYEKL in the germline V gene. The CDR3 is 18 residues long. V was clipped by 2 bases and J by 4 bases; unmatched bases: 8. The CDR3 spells CASSQKGGLAGGRYEQYL. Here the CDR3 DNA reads TGCGCCAGCAGCCAAAAAGGGGGACTAGCGGGAGGGCGGTACGAGCAGTACTTA.

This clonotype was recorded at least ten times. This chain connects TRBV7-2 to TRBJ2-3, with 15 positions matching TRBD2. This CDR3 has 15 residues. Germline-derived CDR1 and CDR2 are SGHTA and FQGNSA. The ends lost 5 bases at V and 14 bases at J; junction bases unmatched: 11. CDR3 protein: CASSQWTSGGGLRYF. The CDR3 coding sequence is TGTGCCAGCAGCCAATGGACTAGCGGGGGGGGCCTCCGGTATTTT.

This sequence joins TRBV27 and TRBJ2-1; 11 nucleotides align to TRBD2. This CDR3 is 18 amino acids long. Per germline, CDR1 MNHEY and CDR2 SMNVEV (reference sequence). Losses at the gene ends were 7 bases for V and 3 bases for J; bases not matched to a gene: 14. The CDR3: CASIPVGALAGVYNEQFF. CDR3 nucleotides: TGTGCCAGCATTCCGGTCGGGGCACTAGCGGGGGTCTACAATGAGCAGTTCTTC.

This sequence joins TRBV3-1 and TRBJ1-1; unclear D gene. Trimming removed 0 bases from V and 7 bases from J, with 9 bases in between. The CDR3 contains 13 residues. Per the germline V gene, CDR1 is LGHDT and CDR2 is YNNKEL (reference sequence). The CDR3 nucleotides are TGTGCCAGCAGCCAAGATTGGAGGGTTGAAGCTTTCTTT. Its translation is CASSQDWRVEAFF.